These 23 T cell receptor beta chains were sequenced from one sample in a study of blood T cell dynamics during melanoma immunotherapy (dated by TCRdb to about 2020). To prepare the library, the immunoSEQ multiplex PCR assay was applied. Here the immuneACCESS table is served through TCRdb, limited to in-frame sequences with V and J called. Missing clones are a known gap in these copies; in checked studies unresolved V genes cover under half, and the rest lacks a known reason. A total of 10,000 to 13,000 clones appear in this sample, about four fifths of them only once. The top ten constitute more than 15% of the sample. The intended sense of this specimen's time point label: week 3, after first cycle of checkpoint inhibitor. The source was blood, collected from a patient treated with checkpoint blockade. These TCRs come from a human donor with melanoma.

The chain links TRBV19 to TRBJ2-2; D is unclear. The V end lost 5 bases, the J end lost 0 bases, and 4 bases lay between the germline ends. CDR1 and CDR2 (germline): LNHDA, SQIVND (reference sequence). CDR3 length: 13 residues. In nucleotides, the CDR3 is TGTGCCAGTAGTGGCGCGAACACCGGGGAGCTGTTTTTT. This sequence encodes CASSGANTGELFF.

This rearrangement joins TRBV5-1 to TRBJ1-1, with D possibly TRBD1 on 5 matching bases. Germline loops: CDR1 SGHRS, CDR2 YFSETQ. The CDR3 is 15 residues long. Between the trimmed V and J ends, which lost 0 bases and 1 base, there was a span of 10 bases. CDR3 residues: CASSLAGTGNTEAFF. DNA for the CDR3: TGCGCCAGCAGCTTGGCCGGGACGGGGAACACTGAAGCTTTCTTT.

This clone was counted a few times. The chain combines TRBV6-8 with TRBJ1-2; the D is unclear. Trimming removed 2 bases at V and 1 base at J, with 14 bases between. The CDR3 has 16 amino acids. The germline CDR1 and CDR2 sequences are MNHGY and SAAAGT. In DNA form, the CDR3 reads TGTGCCAGCAGTTACGGCAGCCTTATATTTAACTATGGCTACACCTTC. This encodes CASSYGSLIFNYGYTF.

In DNA form, the CDR3 reads TGTGCCAGCAGCTTGGCAGGGGATGAAAAACTGTTTTTT. Amino acid sequence: CASSLAGDEKLFF. V and J are TRBV5-4 and TRBJ1-4; perhaps TRBD1 as D (6 bases). CDR1 and CDR2 (germline): SGHNT, YYREEE (reference sequence). Trimming shortened V by 0 bases and J by 6 bases, and 6 bases separated the two germline ends. This CDR3 contains 13 residues.

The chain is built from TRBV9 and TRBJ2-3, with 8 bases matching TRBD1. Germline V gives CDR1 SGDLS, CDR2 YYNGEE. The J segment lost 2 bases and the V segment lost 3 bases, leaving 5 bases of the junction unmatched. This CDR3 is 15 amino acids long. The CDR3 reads CASSAQGASTDTQYF. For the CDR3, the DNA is TGTGCCAGCAGCGCGCAGGGGGCATCCACAGATACGCAGTATTTT.

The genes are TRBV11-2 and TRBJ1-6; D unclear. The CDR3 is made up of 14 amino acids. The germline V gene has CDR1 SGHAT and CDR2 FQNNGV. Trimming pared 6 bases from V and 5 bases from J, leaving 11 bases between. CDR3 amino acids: CASSKGRNNSPLHF. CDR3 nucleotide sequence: TGTGCCAGCAGTAAGGGTCGGAATAATTCACCCCTCCACTTT.

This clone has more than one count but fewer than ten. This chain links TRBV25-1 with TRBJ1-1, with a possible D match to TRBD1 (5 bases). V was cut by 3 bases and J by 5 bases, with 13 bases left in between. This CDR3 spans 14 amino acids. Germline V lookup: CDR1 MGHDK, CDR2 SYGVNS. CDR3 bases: TGTGCCAGCAGTGACGTAGGGGAGTCGACTGAAGCTTTCTTT. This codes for CASSDVGESTEAFF.

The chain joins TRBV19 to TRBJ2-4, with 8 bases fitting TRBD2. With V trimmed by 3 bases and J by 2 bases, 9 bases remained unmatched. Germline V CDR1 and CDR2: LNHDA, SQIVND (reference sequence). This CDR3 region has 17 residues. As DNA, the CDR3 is TGTGCCAGTAGTATCCCGTCGGGGGGGAGGACCAAAAACATTCAGTACTTC. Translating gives CASSIPSGGRTKNIQYF.

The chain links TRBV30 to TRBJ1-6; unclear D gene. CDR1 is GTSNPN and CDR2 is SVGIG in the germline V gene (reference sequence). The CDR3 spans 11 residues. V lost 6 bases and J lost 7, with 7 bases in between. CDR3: CACNGNSPLHF. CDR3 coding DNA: TGTGCCTGCAACGGGAATTCACCCCTCCACTTT.

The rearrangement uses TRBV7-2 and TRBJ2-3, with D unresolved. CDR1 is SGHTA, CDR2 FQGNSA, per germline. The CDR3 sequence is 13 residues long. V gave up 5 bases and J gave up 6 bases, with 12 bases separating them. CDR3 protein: CASSPGAGDTQYF. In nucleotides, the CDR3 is TGTGCCAGCAGCCCTGGCGCCGGCGATACGCAGTATTTT.

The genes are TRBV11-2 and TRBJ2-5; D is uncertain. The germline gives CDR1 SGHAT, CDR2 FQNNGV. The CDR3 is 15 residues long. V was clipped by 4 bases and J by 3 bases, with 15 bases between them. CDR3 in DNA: TGTGCCAGCAGCTCCAGCGCCTTAAGGGAAGAGACCCAGTACTTC. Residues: CASSSSALREETQYF.

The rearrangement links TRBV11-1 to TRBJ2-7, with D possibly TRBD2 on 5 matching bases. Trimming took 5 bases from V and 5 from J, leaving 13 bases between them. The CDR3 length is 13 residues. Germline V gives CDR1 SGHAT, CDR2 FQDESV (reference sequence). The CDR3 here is CASSGLEKDEQYF. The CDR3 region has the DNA TGTGCCAGCAGCGGACTGGAGAAGGACGAGCAGTACTTC.

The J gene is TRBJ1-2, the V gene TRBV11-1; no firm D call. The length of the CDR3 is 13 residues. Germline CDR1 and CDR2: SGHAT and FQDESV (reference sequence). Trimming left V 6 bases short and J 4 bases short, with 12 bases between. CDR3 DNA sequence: TGTGCCAGCAGACCCCCGGACGGCTATGGCTACACCTTC. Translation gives CASRPPDGYGYTF.

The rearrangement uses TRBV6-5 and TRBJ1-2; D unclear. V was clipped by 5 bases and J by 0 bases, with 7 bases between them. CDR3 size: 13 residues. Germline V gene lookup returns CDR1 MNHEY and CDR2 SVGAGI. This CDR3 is CASSLPSNYGYTF. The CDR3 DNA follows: TGTGCCAGCAGTCTACCTTCTAACTATGGCTACACCTTC.

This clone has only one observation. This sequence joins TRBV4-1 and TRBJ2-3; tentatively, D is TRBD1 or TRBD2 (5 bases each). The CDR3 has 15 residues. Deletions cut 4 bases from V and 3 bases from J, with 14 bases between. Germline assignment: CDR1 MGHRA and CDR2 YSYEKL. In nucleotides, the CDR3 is TGCGCCAGCAGCCGTGTTGGGGGAGTGACAGATACGCAGTATTTT. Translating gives CASSRVGGVTDTQYF.

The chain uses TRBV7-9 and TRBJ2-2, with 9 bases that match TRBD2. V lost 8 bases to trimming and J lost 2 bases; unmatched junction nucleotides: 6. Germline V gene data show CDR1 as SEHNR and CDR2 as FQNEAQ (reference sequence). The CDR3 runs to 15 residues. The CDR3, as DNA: TGTGCCAGCTACGGGACTAGCCCCAACACCGGGGAGCTGTTTTTT. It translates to CASYGTSPNTGELFF.

Here the CDR3 reads CASSLEGGARYEQYF. The CDR3 DNA sequence: TGTGCCAGCAGCTTAGAAGGGGGGGCCCGCTACGAGCAGTACTTC. The rearrangement joins TRBV7-9 to TRBJ2-7; a weak D match, TRBD2 (7 bases). V was pared by 1 base and J by 3 bases, with 13 bases between. Germline lookup yields CDR1 SEHNR and CDR2 FQNEAQ (reference sequence). This CDR3 spans 15 amino acids.

CDR3 sequence: CASSFTSTSDGYTF. The CDR3 region has the DNA TGTGCCAGCAGCTTCACATCCACGAGCGATGGCTACACCTTC. The chain links TRBV11-2 to TRBJ1-2; D gene unclear. The CDR3 extends over 14 amino acids. Trimming removed 3 bases from V and 6 bases from J, with 14 bases in between. Germline V lookup: CDR1 SGHAT, CDR2 FQNNGV.

This chain's CDR3 is CASSPGLSGRGYTF. The CDR3 nucleotides read TGTGCCAGCAGTCCAGGCCTATCTGGCCGTGGCTACACCTTC. The genes are TRBV6-4 and TRBJ1-2; D is uncertain. The CDR3 covers 14 residues. In germline, CDR1 is MRHNA, CDR2 SNTAGT. V shed 5 bases and J shed 7 bases, with 17 bases lying between them.

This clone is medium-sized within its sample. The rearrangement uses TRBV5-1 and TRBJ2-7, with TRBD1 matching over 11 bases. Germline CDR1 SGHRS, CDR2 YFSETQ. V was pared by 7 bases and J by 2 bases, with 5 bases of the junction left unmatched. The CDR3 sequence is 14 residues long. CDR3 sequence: CASAPGQGAYEQYF. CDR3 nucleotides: TGCGCCAGCGCCCCGGGACAGGGGGCCTACGAGCAGTACTTC.

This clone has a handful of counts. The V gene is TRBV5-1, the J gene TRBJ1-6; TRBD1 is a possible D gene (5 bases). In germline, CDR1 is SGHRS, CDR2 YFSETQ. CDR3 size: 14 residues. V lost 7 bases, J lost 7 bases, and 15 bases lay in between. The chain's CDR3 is CASRTGTENSPLHF. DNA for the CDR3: TGCGCCAGCCGTACCGGGACGGAAAATTCACCCCTCCACTTT.

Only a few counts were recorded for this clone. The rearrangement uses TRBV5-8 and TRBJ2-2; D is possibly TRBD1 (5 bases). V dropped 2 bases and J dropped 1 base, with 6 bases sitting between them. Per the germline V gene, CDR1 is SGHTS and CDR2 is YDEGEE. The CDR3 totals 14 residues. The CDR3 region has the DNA TGTGCCAGCAGCTTTACAGGGAACACCGGGGAGCTGTTTTTT. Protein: CASSFTGNTGELFF.

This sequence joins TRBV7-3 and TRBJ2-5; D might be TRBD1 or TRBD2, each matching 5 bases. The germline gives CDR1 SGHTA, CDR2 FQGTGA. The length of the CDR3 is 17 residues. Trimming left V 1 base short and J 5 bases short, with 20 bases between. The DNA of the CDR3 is TGTGCCAGCAGCTTAAGGGCTACTGGGGGTAATCGGGAGACCCAGTACTTC. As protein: CASSLRATGGNRETQYF.